The clone carrying this TCR beta chain was detected ten times or more. Trimming cost V 7 bases and J 5 bases, with 12 bases left between them. From germline, CDR1 is ENHRY and CDR2 SYGVKD. The CDR3 consists of 13 residues. These data belong to a study of identical twins. TCRdb itself ran the 5' RACE reads through MiXCR, one entry per CDR3 protein. The table has a few hundred thousand distinct CDR3 sequences, 13% to 15% seen once. Another study also made use of these data, one on yellow fever vaccine responses in identical twins.

The V gene is TRBV10-3, the J gene TRBJ2-1, with D maybe TRBD2 (5 bases). Sequences were obtained from CD4+ T cells sorted from blood. The TCR originated in a woman aged 18 to 35 in good health. In DNA, the CDR3 is TGTGCCATCATGAGGGCGGAGAACAATGAGCAGTTCTTC. Encoded protein: CAIMRAENNEQFF.